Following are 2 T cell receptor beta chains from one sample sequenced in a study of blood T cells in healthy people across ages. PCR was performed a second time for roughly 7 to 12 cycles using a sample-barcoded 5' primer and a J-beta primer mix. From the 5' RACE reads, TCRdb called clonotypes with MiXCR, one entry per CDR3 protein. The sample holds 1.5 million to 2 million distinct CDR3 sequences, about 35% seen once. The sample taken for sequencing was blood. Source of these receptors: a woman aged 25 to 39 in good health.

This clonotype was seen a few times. In DNA, the CDR3 is TGCAGTGCAGCCGGGCCCTACAATGAGCAGTTCTTC. It specifies CSAAGPYNEQFF. The rearrangement uses TRBV20-1 and TRBJ2-1; D gene ambiguous. The CDR3 extends over 12 amino acids. V dropped 6 bases and J dropped 2 bases, with 8 bases sitting between them. Germline CDR1 is DFQATT and CDR2 is SNEGSKA (reference sequence).

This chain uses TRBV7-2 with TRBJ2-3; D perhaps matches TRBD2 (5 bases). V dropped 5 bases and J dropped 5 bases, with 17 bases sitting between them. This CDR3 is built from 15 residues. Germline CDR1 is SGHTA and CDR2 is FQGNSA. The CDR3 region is CASSHQVGAKDTQYF. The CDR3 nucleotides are TGTGCCAGCAGCCACCAGGTGGGAGCGAAAGATACGCAGTATTTT.